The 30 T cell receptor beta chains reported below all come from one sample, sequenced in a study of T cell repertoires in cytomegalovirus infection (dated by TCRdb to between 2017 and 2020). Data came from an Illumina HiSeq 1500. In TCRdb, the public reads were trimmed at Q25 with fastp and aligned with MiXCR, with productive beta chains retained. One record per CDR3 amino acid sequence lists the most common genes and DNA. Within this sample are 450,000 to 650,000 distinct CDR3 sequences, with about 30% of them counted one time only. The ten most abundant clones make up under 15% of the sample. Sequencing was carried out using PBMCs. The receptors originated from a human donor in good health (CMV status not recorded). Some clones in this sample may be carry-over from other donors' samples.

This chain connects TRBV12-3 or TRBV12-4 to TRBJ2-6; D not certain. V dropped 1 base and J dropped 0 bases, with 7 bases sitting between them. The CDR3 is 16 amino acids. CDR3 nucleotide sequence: TGTGCCAGCAGTTTAGGTGTACGCTCTGGGGCCAACGTCCTGACTTTC. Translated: CASSLGVRSGANVLTF.

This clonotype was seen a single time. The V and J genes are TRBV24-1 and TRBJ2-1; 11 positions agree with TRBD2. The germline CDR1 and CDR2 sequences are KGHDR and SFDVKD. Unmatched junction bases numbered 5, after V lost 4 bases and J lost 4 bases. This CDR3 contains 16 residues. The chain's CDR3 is CATSDPTSGTYNEQFF. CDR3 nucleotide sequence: TGTGCCACCAGTGACCCGACTAGCGGGACGTACAATGAGCAGTTCTTC.

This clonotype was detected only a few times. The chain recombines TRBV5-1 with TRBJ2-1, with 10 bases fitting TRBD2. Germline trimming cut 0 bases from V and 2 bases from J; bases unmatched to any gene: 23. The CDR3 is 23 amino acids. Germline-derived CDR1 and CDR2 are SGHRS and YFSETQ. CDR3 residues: CASSLALWEEGSGRHSTYNEQFF. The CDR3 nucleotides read TGCGCCAGCAGCTTGGCCTTGTGGGAGGAGGGTAGCGGGAGGCACTCGACCTACAATGAGCAGTTCTTC.

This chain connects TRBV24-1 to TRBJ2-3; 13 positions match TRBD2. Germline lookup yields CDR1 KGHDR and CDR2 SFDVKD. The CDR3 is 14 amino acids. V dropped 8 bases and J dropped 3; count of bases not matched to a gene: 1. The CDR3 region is CATKGLAGTDTQYF. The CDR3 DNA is TGTGCCACCAAGGGACTAGCGGGAACAGATACGCAGTATTTT.

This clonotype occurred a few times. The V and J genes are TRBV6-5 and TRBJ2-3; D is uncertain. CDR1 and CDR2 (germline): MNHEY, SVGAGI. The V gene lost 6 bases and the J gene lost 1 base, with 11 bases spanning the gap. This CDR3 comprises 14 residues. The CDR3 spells CASSFLLGTDTQYF. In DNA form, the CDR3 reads TGTGCCAGCAGCTTCCTCCTGGGCACAGATACGCAGTATTTT.

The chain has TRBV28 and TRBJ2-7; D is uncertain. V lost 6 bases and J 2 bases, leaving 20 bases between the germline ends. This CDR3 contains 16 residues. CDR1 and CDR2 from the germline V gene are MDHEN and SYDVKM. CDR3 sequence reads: CASSPNVLGGTYEQYF. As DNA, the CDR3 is TGTGCCAGCAGCCCCAATGTTCTGGGCGGTACCTACGAGCAGTACTTC.

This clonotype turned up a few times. This CDR3 reads CASSQTGGPNTGELFF. CDR3 DNA: TGCGCCAGCAGCCAAACAGGGGGCCCGAACACCGGGGAGCTGTTTTTT. The chain couples TRBV4-1 to TRBJ2-2; TRBD1 agrees at 9 bases. This CDR3 has 16 amino acids. V lost 2 bases, J lost 0 bases, and 1 base stayed unmatched. CDR1 is MGHRA, CDR2 YSYEKL, per germline.

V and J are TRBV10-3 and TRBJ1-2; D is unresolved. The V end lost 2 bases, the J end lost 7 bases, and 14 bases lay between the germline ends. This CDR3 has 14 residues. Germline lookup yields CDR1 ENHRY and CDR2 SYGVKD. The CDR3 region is CAISEAIKEAGYTF. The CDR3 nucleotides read TGTGCCATCAGTGAGGCGATTAAGGAGGCTGGCTACACCTTC.

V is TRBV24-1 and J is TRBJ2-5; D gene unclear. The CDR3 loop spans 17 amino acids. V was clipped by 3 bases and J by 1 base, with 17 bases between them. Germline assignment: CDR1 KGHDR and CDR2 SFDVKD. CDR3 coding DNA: TGTGCCACCAGTGATCGCCCCCCGGGCCCCTTCCAAGAGACCCAGTACTTC. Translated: CATSDRPPGPFQETQYF.

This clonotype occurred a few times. The CDR3 sequence: CSFSGGVYEQYF. CDR3 nucleotides: TGCAGCTTTTCGGGGGGGGTTTACGAGCAGTACTTC. The chain carries TRBV29-1 and TRBJ2-7, with TRBD2 identical over 8 bases. The CDR3 covers 12 residues. Germline V gene lookup returns CDR1 SQVTM and CDR2 ANQGSEA. J lost 4 bases, V lost 8 bases, and 7 bases had no gene match.

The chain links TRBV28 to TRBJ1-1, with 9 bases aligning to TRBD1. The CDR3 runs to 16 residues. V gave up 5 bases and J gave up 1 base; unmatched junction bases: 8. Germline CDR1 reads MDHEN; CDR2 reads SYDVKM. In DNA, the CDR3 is TGTGCCAGCAGTAACCGACAGGGGGTCCGGAACACTGAAGCTTTCTTT. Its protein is CASSNRQGVRNTEAFF.

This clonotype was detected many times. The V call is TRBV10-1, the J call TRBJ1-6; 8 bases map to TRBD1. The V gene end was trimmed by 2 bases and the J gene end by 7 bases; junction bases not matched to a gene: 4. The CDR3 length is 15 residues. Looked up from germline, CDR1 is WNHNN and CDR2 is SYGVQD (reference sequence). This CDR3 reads CASSEGRGLNSPLHF. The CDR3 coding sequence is TGCGCCAGCAGTGAGGGCAGGGGGCTGAATTCACCCCTCCACTTT.

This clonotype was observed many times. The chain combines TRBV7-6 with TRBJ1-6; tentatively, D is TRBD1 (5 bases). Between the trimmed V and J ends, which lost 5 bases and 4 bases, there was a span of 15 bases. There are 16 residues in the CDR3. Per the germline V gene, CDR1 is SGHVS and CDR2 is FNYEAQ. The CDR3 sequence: CASSPQGGVYNSPLHF. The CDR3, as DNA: TGTGCCAGCAGCCCGCAGGGCGGCGTTTATAATTCACCCCTCCACTTT.

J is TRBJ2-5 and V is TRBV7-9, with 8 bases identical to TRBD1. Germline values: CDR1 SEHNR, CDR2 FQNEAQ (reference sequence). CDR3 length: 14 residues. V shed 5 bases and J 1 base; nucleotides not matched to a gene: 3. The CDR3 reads CASSVDRGQETQYF. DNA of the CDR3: TGTGCCAGCAGCGTAGACAGGGGCCAAGAGACCCAGTACTTC.

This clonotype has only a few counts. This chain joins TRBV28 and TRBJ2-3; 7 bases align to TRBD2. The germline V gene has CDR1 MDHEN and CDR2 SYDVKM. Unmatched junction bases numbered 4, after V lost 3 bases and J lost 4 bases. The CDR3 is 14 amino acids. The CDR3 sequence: CASSFLAGADTQYF. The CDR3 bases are TGTGCCAGCAGTTTTCTGGCGGGAGCAGATACGCAGTATTTT.

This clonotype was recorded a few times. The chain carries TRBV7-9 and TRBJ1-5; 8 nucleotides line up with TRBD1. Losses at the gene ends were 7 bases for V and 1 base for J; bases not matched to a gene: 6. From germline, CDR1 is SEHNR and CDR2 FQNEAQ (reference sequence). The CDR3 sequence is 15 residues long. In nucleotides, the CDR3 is TGTGCCAGCACCAAGACAGGGGCGAGCAATCAGCCCCAGCATTTT. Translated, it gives CASTKTGASNQPQHF. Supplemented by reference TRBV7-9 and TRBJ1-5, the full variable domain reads DTGVSQNPRHKITKRGQNVTFRCDPISEHNRLYWYRQTLGQGPEFLTYFQNEAQLEKSRLLSDRFSAERPKGSFSTLEIQRTEQGDSAMYLCASTKTGASNQPQHFGDGTRLSIL.

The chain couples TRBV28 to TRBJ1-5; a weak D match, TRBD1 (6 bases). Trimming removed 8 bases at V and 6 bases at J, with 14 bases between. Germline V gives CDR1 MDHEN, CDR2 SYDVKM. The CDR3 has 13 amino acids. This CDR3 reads CASGGQGFQPQHF. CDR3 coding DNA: TGTGCCAGCGGAGGGCAGGGGTTTCAGCCCCAGCATTTT.

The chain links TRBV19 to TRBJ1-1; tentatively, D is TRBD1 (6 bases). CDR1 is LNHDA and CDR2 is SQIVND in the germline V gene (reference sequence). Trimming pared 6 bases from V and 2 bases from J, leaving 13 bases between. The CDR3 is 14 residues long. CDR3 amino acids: CASRLRQANTEAFF. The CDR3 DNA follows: TGTGCCAGTAGATTAAGACAGGCCAACACTGAAGCTTTCTTT. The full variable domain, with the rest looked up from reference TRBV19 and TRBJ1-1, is DGGITQSPKYLFRKEGQNVTLSCEQNLNHDAMYWYRQDPGQGLRLIYYSQIVNDFQKGDIAEGYSVSREKKESFPLTVTSAQKNPTAFYLCASRLRQANTEAFFGQGTRLTVV.

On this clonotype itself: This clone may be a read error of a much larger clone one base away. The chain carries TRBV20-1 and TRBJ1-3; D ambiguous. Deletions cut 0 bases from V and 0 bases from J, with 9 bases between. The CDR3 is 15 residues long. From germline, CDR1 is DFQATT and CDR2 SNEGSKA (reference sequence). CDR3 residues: CSARDDQRSGNTIYF. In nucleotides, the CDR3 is TGCAGTGCTAGAGATGATCAACGCTCTGGAAACACCATATATTTT.

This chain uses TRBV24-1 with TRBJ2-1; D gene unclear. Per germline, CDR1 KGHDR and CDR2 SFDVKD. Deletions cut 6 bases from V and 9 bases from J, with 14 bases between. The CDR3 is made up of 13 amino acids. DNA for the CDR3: TGTGCCACCAGTTTCGCACTCGATCGTGAGCAGTTCTTC. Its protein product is CATSFALDREQFF.

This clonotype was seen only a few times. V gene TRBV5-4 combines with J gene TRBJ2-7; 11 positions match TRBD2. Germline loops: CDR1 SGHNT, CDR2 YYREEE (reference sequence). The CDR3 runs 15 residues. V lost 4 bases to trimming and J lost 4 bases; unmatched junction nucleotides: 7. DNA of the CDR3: TGTGCCAGCAGCCCCGGGACTAGCGGCATTTACGAGCAGTACTTC. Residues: CASSPGTSGIYEQYF. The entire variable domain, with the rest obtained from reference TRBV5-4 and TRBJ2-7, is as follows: ETGVTQSPTHLIKTRGQQVTLRCSSQSGHNTVSWYQQALGQGPQFIFQYYREEENGRGNFPPRFSGLQFPNYSSELNVNALELDDSALYLCASSPGTSGIYEQYFGPGTRLTVT.

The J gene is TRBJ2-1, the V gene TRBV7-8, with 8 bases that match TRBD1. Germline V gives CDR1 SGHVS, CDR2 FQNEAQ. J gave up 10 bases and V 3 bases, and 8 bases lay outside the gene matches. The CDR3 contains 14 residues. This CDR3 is CASSLNTGGGEQFF. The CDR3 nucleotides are TGTGCCAGCAGCTTGAACACAGGGGGAGGCGAGCAGTTCTTC.

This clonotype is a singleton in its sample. The CDR3 protein is CASRRTGGSYEQYV. In DNA, the CDR3 is TGTGCCAGCAGACGGACAGGGGGGTCCTACGAGCAGTACGTC. The chain couples TRBV6-2 or TRBV6-3 to TRBJ2-7; 10 nucleotides line up with TRBD1. The germline V gene encodes CDR1 MNHEY and CDR2 SVGEGT. Trimming at V came to 6 bases and at J to 1 base, leaving 3 bases not matched to a gene. The length of the CDR3 is 14 residues.

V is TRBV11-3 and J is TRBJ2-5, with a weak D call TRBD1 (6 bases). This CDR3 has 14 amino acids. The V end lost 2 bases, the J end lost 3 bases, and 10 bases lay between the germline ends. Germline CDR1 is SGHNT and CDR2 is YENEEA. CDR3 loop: CASSLHRVEETQYF. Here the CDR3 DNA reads TGTGCCAGCAGCTTACACAGGGTGGAAGAGACCCAGTACTTC.

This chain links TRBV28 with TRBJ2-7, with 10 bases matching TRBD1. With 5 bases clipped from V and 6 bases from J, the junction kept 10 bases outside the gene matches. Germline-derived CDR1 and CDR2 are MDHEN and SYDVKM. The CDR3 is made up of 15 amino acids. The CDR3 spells CASSGTGVEGTEQYF. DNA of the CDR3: TGTGCCAGCAGTGGGACAGGGGTGGAAGGGACCGAGCAGTACTTC.

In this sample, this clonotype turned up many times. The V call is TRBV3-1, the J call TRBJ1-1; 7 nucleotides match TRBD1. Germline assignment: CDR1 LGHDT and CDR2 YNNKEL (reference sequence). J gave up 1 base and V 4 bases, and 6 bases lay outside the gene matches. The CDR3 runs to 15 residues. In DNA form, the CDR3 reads TGTGCCAGCAGCCCCCTTTGGACAGGGAACACTGAAGCTTTCTTT. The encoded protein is CASSPLWTGNTEAFF.

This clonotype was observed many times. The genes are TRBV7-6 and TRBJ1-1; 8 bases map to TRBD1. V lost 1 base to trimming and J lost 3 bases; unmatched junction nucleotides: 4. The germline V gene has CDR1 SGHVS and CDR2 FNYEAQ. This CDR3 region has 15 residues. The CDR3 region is CASSLGTGIYTEAFF. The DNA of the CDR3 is TGTGCCAGCAGCTTAGGGACAGGGATTTACACTGAAGCTTTCTTT.

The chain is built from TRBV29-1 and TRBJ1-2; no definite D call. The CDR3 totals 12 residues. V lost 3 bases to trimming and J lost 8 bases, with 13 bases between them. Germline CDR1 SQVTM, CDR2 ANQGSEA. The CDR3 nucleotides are TGCAGCGTTGATATGCAAGTCGGGGGCTACACCTTC. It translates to CSVDMQVGGYTF.

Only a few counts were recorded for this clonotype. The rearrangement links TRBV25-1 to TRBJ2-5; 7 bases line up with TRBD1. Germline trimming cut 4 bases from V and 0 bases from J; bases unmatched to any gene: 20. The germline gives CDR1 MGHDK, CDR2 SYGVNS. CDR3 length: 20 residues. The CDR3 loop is CASSAPRGTAADWYQETQYF. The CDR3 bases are TGTGCCAGCAGTGCACCAAGGGGGACAGCAGCCGATTGGTACCAAGAGACCCAGTACTTC.

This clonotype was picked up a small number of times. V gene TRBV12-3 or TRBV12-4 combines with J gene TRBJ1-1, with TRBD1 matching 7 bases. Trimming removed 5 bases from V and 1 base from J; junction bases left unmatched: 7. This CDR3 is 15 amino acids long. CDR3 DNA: TGTGCCAGCAGTCCTCGAGGGGGCGGGAACACTGAAGCTTTCTTT. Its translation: CASSPRGGGNTEAFF.